This T cell receptor (beta chain) was captured by sequencing in a study of blood T cell repertoires in COVID-19. Study information: PBMCs, B-cell-depleted T cells, or T cells provided the cDNA or gDNA that made up the material.

This clone is a singleton in its sample. The CDR3 totals 14 residues. Trimming pared 8 bases from V and 13 bases from J, leaving 24 bases between. The germline CDR1 and CDR2 sequences are SEHNR and FQNEAQ (reference sequence). Some clones are missing from TCRdb's copy, which holds only in-frame ones; the method was immunoSEQ multiplex PCR. The sample lists about 180,000 clones, around 90% occurring once. What was sequenced was PBMCs or T cells enriched from blood (not recorded which). The chain combines TRBV7-9 with TRBJ1-5; D not certain. This receptor was identified in a woman younger than 35 who had recovered from COVID-19. This chain's CDR3 is CASGSNLGRLEQHF. CDR3 sequence (DNA): TGTGCCAGCGGCTCTAATCTAGGGAGGCTGGAGCAGCATTTT.